Listed below are T cell receptor beta chains from one sample, sequenced in a study of cytomegalovirus exposure and HLA in healthy donors. This table comes from immunoSEQ multiplex PCR, and its TCRdb copy is limited to in-frame clones, with some not included. The sample yields 75,000 to 100,000 clones, more than 70% seen once. Sequencing input: PBMCs. The source of these receptors is a man aged 18 to 29 in good health and CMV-seropositive. Each CDR3 is given without its conserved first and last residue. A D gene is named only where the DNA matches it firmly.

d_call: .
j_call: TRBJ1-1
v_call: TRBV29-1
cdr3_aa: SVAGSQGSTEAF

d_call: .
j_call: TRBJ2-1
v_call: TRBV4-1
cdr3_aa: ASSHRLENEQF

d_call: .
j_call: TRBJ2-1
v_call: TRBV14
cdr3_aa: ASSDFTGQNYNEQF

d_call: .
j_call: TRBJ2-7
v_call: TRBV5-1
cdr3_aa: ASSLGGVEQY

d_call: .
j_call: TRBJ1-2
v_call: TRBV7-3
cdr3_aa: TRNWGLSYGYT

d_call: TRBD1
j_call: TRBJ1-1
v_call: TRBV5-4
cdr3_aa: ASSADRVKTEAF

d_call: .
j_call: TRBJ1-1
v_call: TRBV19
cdr3_aa: ASSIDRAGEAF

d_call: TRBD1
j_call: TRBJ1-2
v_call: TRBV25-1
cdr3_aa: ASSEGQVIYGYT

d_call: TRBD1
j_call: TRBJ2-1
v_call: TRBV2
cdr3_aa: ASDRGRFGNEQF

d_call: .
j_call: TRBJ1-5
v_call: TRBV18
cdr3_aa: ASSPRAGLSNQPQH

d_call: TRBD1
j_call: TRBJ2-1
v_call: TRBV4-1
cdr3_aa: ASSHPGGNEQF

d_call: .
j_call: TRBJ1-6
v_call: TRBV28
cdr3_aa: ASSLNRFNSPLH

d_call: .
j_call: TRBJ2-5
v_call: TRBV1
cdr3_aa: TSSRDKDSRKETRY

d_call: .
j_call: TRBJ1-1
v_call: TRBV6-1
cdr3_aa: ASREWGDPNTEAF

d_call: .
j_call: TRBJ1-3
v_call: TRBV7-9
cdr3_aa: ASRPGTTLSGNTIY

d_call: .
j_call: TRBJ2-1
v_call: TRBV7-8
cdr3_aa: ASSLSTSQANEQF

d_call: TRBD2
j_call: TRBJ2-5
v_call: TRBV28
cdr3_aa: ASRTSGGAGTQY

d_call: .
j_call: TRBJ1-3
v_call: TRBV5-4
cdr3_aa: ASTIGPYSGNTIY

d_call: .
j_call: TRBJ1-1
v_call: TRBV4-1
cdr3_aa: ASSQALGDTEAF

d_call: .
j_call: TRBJ2-5
v_call: TRBV6-5
cdr3_aa: ASSYFGGAATQY

d_call: .
j_call: TRBJ2-4
v_call: TRBV2
cdr3_aa: ASSDSKSVLN

d_call: .
j_call: TRBJ2-7
v_call: TRBV10-1
cdr3_aa: ASSSTEAYEQY

d_call: TRBD1
j_call: TRBJ2-7
v_call: TRBV6-5
cdr3_aa: ASSYSTGGSSEQY

d_call: TRBD1
j_call: TRBJ1-5
v_call: TRBV5-1
cdr3_aa: ASSAGTGVNQPQH

d_call: TRBD1
j_call: TRBJ1-2
v_call: TRBV6-1
cdr3_aa: ASSEERDRGFYGYT

d_call: .
j_call: TRBJ2-2
v_call: TRBV6-5
cdr3_aa: ASSYKGLDTGELF

d_call: .
j_call: TRBJ2-5
v_call: TRBV6-5
cdr3_aa: ASIQAGGPKETQY

d_call: .
j_call: TRBJ1-1
v_call: TRBV6-6
cdr3_aa: ASRVLGEGMSAF

d_call: TRBD1
j_call: TRBJ1-1
v_call: TRBV4-1
cdr3_aa: ASSKGTGWTEAF

d_call: .
j_call: TRBJ2-2
v_call: TRBV5-1
cdr3_aa: ASSSVGDTGELF

d_call: TRBD1
j_call: TRBJ2-3
v_call: TRBV5-1
cdr3_aa: ASRGQGGTDTQY

d_call: TRBD1
j_call: TRBJ1-1
v_call: TRBV11-2
cdr3_aa: ASSPPRTGGLAEAF

d_call: TRBD2
j_call: TRBJ2-7
v_call: TRBV5-6
cdr3_aa: ASSRLAGSYEQY

d_call: TRBD1
j_call: TRBJ1-1
v_call: TRBV5-1
cdr3_aa: ASSPGQGEAF

d_call: .
j_call: TRBJ1-1
v_call: TRBV28
cdr3_aa: ATYDSWVTEAF

d_call: TRBD2
j_call: TRBJ2-3
v_call: TRBV30
cdr3_aa: AWSIGTSGGTDTQY

d_call: TRBD1
j_call: TRBJ2-7
v_call: TRBV5-1
cdr3_aa: ASRARTGAYEQY

d_call: .
j_call: TRBJ1-2
v_call: TRBV4-2
cdr3_aa: ASSQDRRYGYT

d_call: .
j_call: TRBJ2-1
v_call: TRBV4-2
cdr3_aa: ASSQDPSGSANEQF

d_call: .
j_call: .
v_call: TRBV6-5
cdr3_aa: ASRGKGPYEQY

d_call: .
j_call: TRBJ2-3
v_call: TRBV19
cdr3_aa: ASSISPGTSDTQY

d_call: .
j_call: TRBJ1-2
v_call: TRBV7-3
cdr3_aa: ASTSYDGVGAMVGYT

d_call: .
j_call: TRBJ1-1
v_call: TRBV7-9
cdr3_aa: ASSSQGGLPATEAF

d_call: .
j_call: TRBJ2-7
v_call: TRBV28
cdr3_aa: ASRGDISPYEQY

d_call: .
j_call: TRBJ1-2
v_call: TRBV5-4
cdr3_aa: ASSLWEGRDGYT

d_call: .
j_call: TRBJ2-5
v_call: TRBV4-2
cdr3_aa: ASSQPGGQGTQY

d_call: .
j_call: TRBJ2-7
v_call: TRBV7-6
cdr3_aa: ASSLGAYTVYEQY

d_call: .
j_call: TRBJ1-1
v_call: TRBV7-3
cdr3_aa: ASSPNRENTEAF

d_call: .
j_call: TRBJ2-3
v_call: TRBV11-3
cdr3_aa: ASSLNPGDTQY

d_call: .
j_call: TRBJ1-2
v_call: TRBV4-1
cdr3_aa: ASSQDRGPNYGYT

d_call: .
j_call: TRBJ1-5
v_call: TRBV28
cdr3_aa: ASSRNQGSHSNQPQH